This is a list of T cell receptor beta chains from one sample in a study of T cells after yellow fever vaccination. TCRdb reprocessed the 5' RACE reads via MiXCR and lists one record per CDR3 protein. The sample shows about 170,000 distinct CDR3 sequences, 9.5% to 11% of them seen only once. Sample: CD8+ T cells sorted from PBMCs, taken 15 days after the yellow fever booster vaccination. The receptors were sampled from a man aged 18 to 29 who received the YFV17D yellow fever vaccine. The CDR3 runs from the conserved cysteine through the conserved F or W. The order of the fields is D gene, J gene, clone size, V gene, CDR3 protein, CDR3 DNA. The D gene is left open where the match is weak. Part of the rows lack a size; the others show once, few, many or a class for expanded clones.

d_call: .
j_call: TRBJ1-2
clone_size: .
v_call: TRBV7-3
cdr3_aa: CASSPNPGGTYGYTF
cdr3_nt: TGTGCCAGCAGCCCGAATCCCGGTGGAACCTATGGCTACACCTTC

d_call: TRBD2
j_call: TRBJ2-5
clone_size: once
v_call: TRBV20-1
cdr3_aa: CSAQHSSGGPQETQYF
cdr3_nt: TGCAGTGCACAGCATTCTAGCGGGGGCCCTCAGGAGACCCAGTACTTC

d_call: .
j_call: TRBJ2-7
clone_size: .
v_call: TRBV27
cdr3_aa: CASSFGTNYEQYF
cdr3_nt: TGTGCCAGCAGTTTTGGCACGAACTACGAGCAGTACTTC

d_call: .
j_call: TRBJ2-1
clone_size: few
v_call: TRBV30
cdr3_aa: CAWSDEGNHEQFF
cdr3_nt: TGTGCCTGGAGTGACGAGGGGAACCATGAGCAGTTCTTC

d_call: .
j_call: TRBJ2-1
clone_size: few
v_call: TRBV27
cdr3_aa: CASSSLWTDGGQFF
cdr3_nt: TGTGCCAGCAGTTCCTTATGGACGGACGGCGGGCAGTTCTTC

d_call: TRBD2
j_call: TRBJ2-1
clone_size: many
v_call: TRBV4-3
cdr3_aa: CASSQDSAGGYNEQFF
cdr3_nt: TGCGCCAGCAGCCAAGATTCCGCGGGGGGGTACAATGAGCAGTTCTTC

d_call: .
j_call: TRBJ2-1
clone_size: .
v_call: TRBV12-3/TRBV12-4
cdr3_aa: CASSLGGTYNEQFF
cdr3_nt: TGTGCCAGCAGTCTGGGGGGTACTTACAATGAGCAGTTCTTC

d_call: .
j_call: TRBJ2-3
clone_size: many
v_call: TRBV6-4
cdr3_aa: CASSEEGSSTDTQYF
cdr3_nt: TGTGCCAGCAGTGAAGAGGGATCTAGCACAGATACGCAGTATTTT

d_call: .
j_call: TRBJ1-2
clone_size: few
v_call: TRBV6-5
cdr3_aa: CASSYSSSGSGYGYTF
cdr3_nt: TGTGCCAGCAGTTACTCGTCGTCCGGGAGTGGCTATGGCTACACCTTC

d_call: .
j_call: TRBJ2-7
clone_size: .
v_call: TRBV7-1
cdr3_aa: CASRGEQYF
cdr3_nt: TGTGCCAGCCGGGGCGAGCAGTACTTC

d_call: .
j_call: TRBJ1-4
clone_size: few
v_call: TRBV7-6
cdr3_aa: CASSLRGGLGEKLFF
cdr3_nt: TGTGCCAGCAGCCTCAGAGGGGGGCTAGGTGAAAAACTGTTTTTT

d_call: .
j_call: TRBJ2-2
clone_size: many
v_call: TRBV4-1
cdr3_aa: CASSQYGLELFF
cdr3_nt: TGCGCCAGCAGCCAGTATGGATTGGAGCTGTTTTTT

d_call: TRBD2
j_call: TRBJ2-5
clone_size: many
v_call: TRBV5-1
cdr3_aa: CASSSDGRIWETQYF
cdr3_nt: TGCGCCAGCAGCTCGGACGGGAGGATATGGGAGACCCAGTACTTC

d_call: TRBD1
j_call: TRBJ1-2
clone_size: .
v_call: TRBV20-1
cdr3_aa: CSASGQGENYGYTF
cdr3_nt: TGCAGTGCATCGGGACAGGGAGAAAACTATGGCTACACCTTC

d_call: .
j_call: TRBJ1-1
clone_size: .
v_call: TRBV9
cdr3_aa: CASSASPGTANTEAFF
cdr3_nt: TGTGCCAGCAGCGCTTCCCCGGGGACGGCGAACACTGAAGCTTTCTTT

d_call: TRBD1
j_call: TRBJ2-7
clone_size: few
v_call: TRBV7-9
cdr3_aa: CASSLRDRGVYEQYF
cdr3_nt: TGTGCCAGCAGCTTGAGGGACAGGGGCGTCTACGAGCAGTACTTC

d_call: .
j_call: TRBJ2-3
clone_size: .
v_call: TRBV6-5
cdr3_aa: CASSYKASTDTQYF
cdr3_nt: TGTGCCAGCAGTTACAAAGCTAGCACAGATACGCAGTATTTT

d_call: .
j_call: TRBJ1-2
clone_size: few
v_call: TRBV4-1
cdr3_aa: CASSQDPFGNGYTF
cdr3_nt: TGCGCCAGCAGCCAAGATCCCTTCGGGAATGGCTACACCTTC

d_call: TRBD1
j_call: TRBJ2-4
clone_size: few
v_call: TRBV5-1
cdr3_aa: CASSRWDRGSVIQYF
cdr3_nt: TGCGCCAGCAGCCGTTGGGACAGGGGGTCGGTCATTCAGTACTTC

d_call: TRBD1
j_call: TRBJ2-1
clone_size: .
v_call: TRBV4-3
cdr3_aa: CASSQDRGLSYNEQFF
cdr3_nt: TGCGCCAGCAGCCAAGACAGGGGGCTCTCCTACAATGAGCAGTTCTTC

d_call: .
j_call: TRBJ1-1
clone_size: .
v_call: TRBV6-2/TRBV6-3
cdr3_aa: CASSYSSAAGRTEAFF
cdr3_nt: TGTGCCAGCAGTTACAGCAGTGCCGCTGGGAGAACTGAAGCTTTCTTT

d_call: .
j_call: TRBJ2-6
clone_size: few
v_call: TRBV9
cdr3_aa: CASSVGSDTAGANVLTF
cdr3_nt: TGTGCCAGCAGCGTAGGGTCAGACACCGCTGGGGCCAACGTCCTGACTTTC

d_call: .
j_call: TRBJ2-2
clone_size: .
v_call: TRBV15
cdr3_aa: CATSRDVGLGVLTNTGELFF
cdr3_nt: TGTGCCACCAGCAGAGATGTGGGCCTGGGGGTACTTACGAACACCGGGGAGCTGTTTTTT

d_call: .
j_call: TRBJ2-7
clone_size: .
v_call: TRBV7-9
cdr3_aa: CASSLTQDEQYF
cdr3_nt: TGTGCCAGCAGCCTGACTCAGGACGAGCAGTACTTC

d_call: .
j_call: TRBJ1-4
clone_size: .
v_call: TRBV2
cdr3_aa: CASTRPSPTNEKLFF
cdr3_nt: TGTGCCAGCACGCGACCCTCCCCAACTAATGAAAAACTGTTTTTT

d_call: TRBD2
j_call: TRBJ2-1
clone_size: few
v_call: TRBV12-3/TRBV12-4
cdr3_aa: CASSSGLARDEQFF
cdr3_nt: TGTGCCAGCAGTTCGGGACTAGCGCGCGATGAGCAGTTCTTC

d_call: TRBD2
j_call: TRBJ2-1
clone_size: .
v_call: TRBV7-2
cdr3_aa: CASCLGGSFNEQFF
cdr3_nt: TGTGCCAGCTGCTTGGGGGGGAGTTTCAATGAGCAGTTCTTC

d_call: .
j_call: TRBJ1-2
clone_size: .
v_call: TRBV5-6
cdr3_aa: CASSLRNYGYTF
cdr3_nt: TGTGCCAGCAGCTTGCGGAACTATGGCTACACCTTC

d_call: .
j_call: TRBJ1-1
clone_size: few
v_call: TRBV4-3
cdr3_aa: CASSQDQWGRNTEAFF
cdr3_nt: TGCGCCAGCAGCCAAGATCAGTGGGGCAGGAACACTGAAGCTTTCTTT

d_call: TRBD2
j_call: TRBJ2-2
clone_size: .
v_call: TRBV5-1
cdr3_aa: CASSLAGPSGGYLDTGELFF
cdr3_nt: TGCGCCAGCAGCTTGGCCGGTCCTAGCGGGGGGTACTTGGACACCGGGGAGCTGTTTTTT

d_call: .
j_call: TRBJ2-7
clone_size: few
v_call: TRBV4-3
cdr3_aa: CASSQATDAGIFYEQYF
cdr3_nt: TGCGCCAGCAGCCAAGCGACGGACGCGGGCATCTTTTACGAGCAGTACTTC

d_call: .
j_call: TRBJ1-2
clone_size: few
v_call: TRBV2
cdr3_aa: CASSGTSDGYGYTF
cdr3_nt: TGTGCCAGCAGTGGGACGTCTGACGGCTATGGCTACACCTTC

d_call: TRBD1
j_call: TRBJ1-5
clone_size: .
v_call: TRBV20-1
cdr3_aa: CSAREGQGSIGQPQHF
cdr3_nt: TGCAGTGCTAGAGAAGGACAGGGGAGTATTGGTCAGCCCCAGCATTTT

d_call: .
j_call: TRBJ2-2
clone_size: few
v_call: TRBV10-3
cdr3_aa: CAIASLDPGVTGELFF
cdr3_nt: TGTGCCATCGCCTCATTGGACCCGGGGGTGACCGGGGAGCTGTTTTTT

d_call: .
j_call: TRBJ2-7
clone_size: .
v_call: TRBV12-3/TRBV12-4
cdr3_aa: CASSFRQSYEQYF
cdr3_nt: TGTGCCAGCAGTTTCAGGCAGAGCTACGAGCAGTACTTC

d_call: .
j_call: TRBJ1-1
clone_size: many
v_call: TRBV4-1
cdr3_aa: CASSQHTNTEAFF
cdr3_nt: TGCGCCAGCAGCCAACATACGAACACTGAAGCTTTCTTT

d_call: .
j_call: TRBJ2-1
clone_size: .
v_call: TRBV27
cdr3_aa: CASSSRPVLPHSYNEQFF
cdr3_nt: TGTGCCAGCAGTTCCCGCCCTGTCCTACCGCACTCCTACAATGAGCAGTTCTTC

d_call: TRBD2
j_call: TRBJ2-3
clone_size: few
v_call: TRBV4-2
cdr3_aa: CASSHPNGGAGDTQYF
cdr3_nt: TGTGCCAGCAGCCATCCCAACGGGGGGGCGGGAGATACGCAGTATTTT

d_call: TRBD2
j_call: TRBJ2-5
clone_size: few
v_call: TRBV29-1
cdr3_aa: CSVEGLAVQETQYF
cdr3_nt: TGCAGCGTTGAAGGACTAGCGGTACAAGAGACCCAGTACTTC

d_call: .
j_call: TRBJ2-2
clone_size: .
v_call: TRBV4-1
cdr3_aa: CASSQDEFTGELFF
cdr3_nt: TGCGCCAGCAGCCAAGACGAGTTCACCGGGGAGCTGTTTTTT

d_call: TRBD1
j_call: TRBJ2-5
clone_size: .
v_call: TRBV7-9
cdr3_aa: CASSPPARGKETQYF
cdr3_nt: TGTGCCAGCAGCCCCCCGGCCAGGGGGAAAGAGACCCAGTACTTC

d_call: TRBD1
j_call: TRBJ1-2
clone_size: many
v_call: TRBV6-5
cdr3_aa: CASSLGQGLDGYTF
cdr3_nt: TGTGCCAGCAGTCTAGGACAGGGTTTAGATGGCTACACCTTC

d_call: .
j_call: TRBJ1-2
clone_size: many
v_call: TRBV2
cdr3_aa: CASSAGGGYGYTF
cdr3_nt: TGTGCCAGCAGTGCGGGGGGTGGCTATGGCTACACCTTC

d_call: TRBD2
j_call: TRBJ2-3
clone_size: .
v_call: TRBV7-9
cdr3_aa: CASSLALERGGSDTQYF
cdr3_nt: TGTGCCAGCAGCTTAGCGCTGGAGCGGGGGGGTTCAGATACGCAGTATTTT

d_call: TRBD2
j_call: TRBJ2-5
clone_size: .
v_call: TRBV13
cdr3_aa: CASSLIAGPPNQYF
cdr3_nt: TGTGCCAGCAGCTTGATAGCGGGGCCCCCTAACCAGTACTTC

d_call: .
j_call: TRBJ2-5
clone_size: .
v_call: TRBV6-2/TRBV6-3
cdr3_aa: CASHERVAIVGPQETQYF
cdr3_nt: TGTGCCAGCCACGAGAGGGTGGCCATCGTAGGCCCGCAAGAGACCCAGTACTTC

d_call: .
j_call: TRBJ1-1
clone_size: .
v_call: TRBV4-2
cdr3_aa: CASSQRATENTEAFF
cdr3_nt: TGTGCCAGCAGCCAACGCGCGACGGAGAACACTGAAGCTTTCTTT

d_call: .
j_call: TRBJ2-5
clone_size: .
v_call: TRBV4-1
cdr3_aa: CASSQGIWPAQETQYF
cdr3_nt: TGCGCCAGCAGCCAGGGGATCTGGCCAGCCCAAGAGACCCAGTACTTC

d_call: .
j_call: TRBJ2-1
clone_size: .
v_call: TRBV2
cdr3_aa: CASSEQAGEQFF
cdr3_nt: TGTGCCAGCAGTGAACAGGCGGGTGAGCAGTTCTTC

d_call: .
j_call: TRBJ2-5
clone_size: few
v_call: TRBV7-3
cdr3_aa: CASSLGGQAETQYF
cdr3_nt: TGTGCCAGCAGCTTAGGTGGGCAGGCGGAGACCCAGTACTTC

d_call: .
j_call: TRBJ1-1
clone_size: many
v_call: TRBV24-1
cdr3_aa: CATSVGTSEAFF
cdr3_nt: TGTGCCACCAGTGTCGGGACATCCGAAGCTTTCTTT